A selection of T cell receptor beta chains follows, all from one sample in a study of blood T cell repertoires in COVID-19. TCRdb's table, derived via immunoSEQ multiplex PCR, lists solely in-frame clones and lacks some. The table includes roughly 120,000 clones, roughly 84% detected once. Material for sequencing was peripheral blood. The receptors derive from a man aged 35 to 55 with acute or convalescent COVID-19. Both conserved end residues are part of each CDR3. A D gene is named only where the DNA matches it firmly.

j_call | d_call | v_call | cdr3_aa
TRBJ1-6 | TRBD1 | TRBV9 | CASSGTGTAYNSPLHF
TRBJ1-5 | - | TRBV27 | CASRPPGNQPQHF
TRBJ2-3 | - | TRBV12-3/TRBV12-4 | CASSLLGADTQYF
TRBJ2-3 | - | TRBV25-1 | CASSDGNTDTQYF
TRBJ2-2 | - | TRBV14 | CASSRQEAGELFF
TRBJ1-4 | TRBD1 | TRBV6-2/TRBV6-3 | CASSYSFDRARLDEKLFF
TRBJ1-2 | - | TRBV18 | CASSPGGIENYGYTF
TRBJ2-7 | - | TRBV10-3 | CAISAGDSHSYEQYF
TRBJ2-3 | - | TRBV21-1 | CASSQPPLKDTQYF
TRBJ2-7 | - | TRBV3-1/TRBV3-2 | CASSQDWQGSTYEQYF
TRBJ2-5 | TRBD2 | TRBV7-2 | CASSLAGSGGQETQYF
TRBJ2-7 | TRBD1 | TRBV5-6 | CASSRTGPLRVEQYF
TRBJ1-2 | TRBD1 | TRBV19 | CASIAGGNYGYTF
TRBJ2-1 | TRBD1 | TRBV27 | CASSLSGQGRDEQFF
TRBJ1-2 | TRBD1 | TRBV10-3 | CAISDRTGGQGGYGYTF
TRBJ2-7 | - | TRBV11-2 | CASSLASDPGYEQYF
TRBJ2-3 | TRBD1 | TRBV3-1/TRBV3-2 | CASSFTGAYTDTQYF
TRBJ2-3 | TRBD2 | TRBV7-3 | CASSLSDRTAGGITDTQYF
TRBJ1-5 | - | TRBV18 | CASSRGDSEPQHF
TRBJ2-7 | TRBD1 | TRBV5-1 | CASSFERGLYEQYF
TRBJ2-6 | - | TRBV6-5 | CASATAHSGANVLTF
TRBJ2-7 | - | TRBV5-5 | CASSSFLQGNPTLGAQYF
TRBJ2-1 | - | TRBV4-1 | CASSQATLIRGNEQFF
TRBJ2-1 | TRBD2 | TRBV5-4 | CASSFGGGSYNEQFF
TRBJ2-7 | - | TRBV7-9 | CASSLAGARGNYEQYF
TRBJ2-2 | - | TRBV5-1 | CASLRGTGELFF
TRBJ1-1 | - | TRBV3-1/TRBV3-2 | CASGAMNTEAFF
TRBJ1-2 | - | TRBV4-1 | CASSQVGAGALYGYTF
TRBJ2-2 | - | TRBV15 | CATSRDRWQGFAGELFF
TRBJ2-5 | TRBD2 | TRBV24-1 | CATSELAGGRETQYF
TRBJ1-4 | - | TRBV30 | CAWNRTPNEKLFF
TRBJ2-3 | TRBD2 | TRBV5-8 | CASSLASGGETSTDTQYF
TRBJ2-3 | - | TRBV24-1 | CATSDSRLHRVEESTDTQYF
TRBJ2-1 | TRBD1 | TRBV30 | CAWSVKDRGGYNEQFF
TRBJ2-3 | - | TRBV5-1 | CASSLAGGITDTQYF
TRBJ2-4 | TRBD1 | TRBV24-1 | CATSSGTENIQYF
TRBJ1-5 | - | TRBV18 | CASSRVGQYQPQHF
TRBJ2-1 | - | TRBV25-1 | CASSDGGNEQFF
TRBJ1-4 | - | TRBV27 | CASRKAGLNEKLFF
TRBJ1-4 | - | TRBV5-1 | CASSLALGEKLFF
TRBJ1-6 | TRBD1 | TRBV11-2 | CASSEQGPNNSPLHF
TRBJ2-3 | TRBD2 | TRBV4-1 | CASSQLVAGGTDTQYF
TRBJ2-3 | TRBD1 | TRBV9 | CASSVRRSDRADTQYF
TRBJ2-7 | TRBD2 | TRBV5-1 | CASSSLAGASYEQYF
TRBJ2-3 | - | TRBV21-1 | CASSRGAPTDTQYF
TRBJ2-1 | TRBD2 | TRBV7-3 | CASSLKLLAGGPGNEQFF
TRBJ2-7 | - | TRBV4-1 | CASSQVVRSYEQYF
TRBJ2-1 | - | TRBV5-1 | CASSLAGRNSYNEQFF
TRBJ1-4 | - | TRBV15 | CATSRVGGGRTNEKLFF
TRBJ2-5 | TRBD2 | TRBV4-2 | CASSPLGTSGGGQETQYF
TRBJ1-2 | TRBD1 | TRBV24-1 | CATSTGVGGYTF
TRBJ2-3 | TRBD1 | TRBV24-1 | CATSDSGTVPTDTQYF
TRBJ2-5 | TRBD2 | TRBV9 | CASSESGGNQETQYF
TRBJ2-5 | - | TRBV6-9 | CASSSTRHCQETQYF